One TCR beta chain is described in this entry. Assay used: immunoSEQ multiplex PCR; TCRdb lists only in-frame clones, some missing. Of roughly 39,000 clones listed, around 79% are singletons. The CDR3 spans 14 residues. The V end lost 5 bases, the J end lost 8 bases, and 18 bases lay between the germline ends. In germline, CDR1 is SGHTA, CDR2 FQGNSA. These data originate in a study of blood T cell repertoires in COVID-19. The chain uses TRBV7-2 and TRBJ1-2; maybe TRBD1 (5 bases). This TCR was sampled from a man between 65 and 79 years old with acute or convalescent COVID-19. The sequenced material came from peripheral blood. The CDR3 sequence is CASSPVPRAGGYTF. The CDR3, as DNA: TGTGCCAGCAGCCCAGTCCCCAGGGCGGGAGGCTACACCTTC.